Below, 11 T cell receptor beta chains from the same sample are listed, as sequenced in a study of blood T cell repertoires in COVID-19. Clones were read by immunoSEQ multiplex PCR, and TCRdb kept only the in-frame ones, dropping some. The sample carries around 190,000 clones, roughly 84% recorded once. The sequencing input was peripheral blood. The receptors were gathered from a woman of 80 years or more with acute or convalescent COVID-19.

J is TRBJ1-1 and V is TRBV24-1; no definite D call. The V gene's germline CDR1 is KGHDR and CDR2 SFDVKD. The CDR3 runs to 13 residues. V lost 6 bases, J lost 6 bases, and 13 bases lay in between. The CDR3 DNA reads TGTGCCACCAGTAGTCCGGTACCCCCTGAAGCTTTCTTT. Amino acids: CATSSPVPPEAFF.

CDR3 region: CASTLQGENTGELFF. The CDR3 bases are TGTGCCAGCACCCTACAGGGGGAGAACACCGGGGAGCTGTTTTTT. The chain recombines TRBV6-5 with TRBJ2-2; 8 bases map to TRBD1. Germline CDR1 MNHEY, CDR2 SVGAGI. V lost 7 bases and J lost 1; bases outside the gene matches: 5. The CDR3 sequence is 15 residues long.

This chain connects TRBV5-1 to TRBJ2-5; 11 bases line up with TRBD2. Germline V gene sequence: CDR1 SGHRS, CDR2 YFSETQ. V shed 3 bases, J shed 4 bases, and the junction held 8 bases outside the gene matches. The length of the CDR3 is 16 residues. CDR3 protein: CASSSLAGVGIETQYF. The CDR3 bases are TGCGCCAGCAGCTCACTAGCGGGAGTGGGTATAGAGACCCAGTACTTC.

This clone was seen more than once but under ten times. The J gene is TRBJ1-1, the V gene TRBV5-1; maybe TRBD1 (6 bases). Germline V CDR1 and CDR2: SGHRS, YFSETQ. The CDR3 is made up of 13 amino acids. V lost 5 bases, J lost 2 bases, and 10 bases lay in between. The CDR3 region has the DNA TGCGCCAGCAGTCCGGGACACAACACTGAAGCTTTCTTT. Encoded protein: CASSPGHNTEAFF.

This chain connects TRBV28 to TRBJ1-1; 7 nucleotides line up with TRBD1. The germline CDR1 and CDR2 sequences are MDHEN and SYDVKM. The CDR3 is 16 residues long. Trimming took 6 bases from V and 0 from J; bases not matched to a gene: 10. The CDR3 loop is CASSSDRAPMNTEAFF. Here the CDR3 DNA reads TGTGCCAGCAGCAGCGACAGGGCACCAATGAACACTGAAGCTTTCTTT.

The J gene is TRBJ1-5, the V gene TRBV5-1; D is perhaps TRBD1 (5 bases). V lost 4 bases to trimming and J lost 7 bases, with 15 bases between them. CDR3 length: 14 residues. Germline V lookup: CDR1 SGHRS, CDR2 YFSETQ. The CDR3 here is CASSEVAGNQPQHF. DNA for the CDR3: TGCGCCAGCAGCGAGGTAGCAGGGAACCAGCCCCAGCATTTT.

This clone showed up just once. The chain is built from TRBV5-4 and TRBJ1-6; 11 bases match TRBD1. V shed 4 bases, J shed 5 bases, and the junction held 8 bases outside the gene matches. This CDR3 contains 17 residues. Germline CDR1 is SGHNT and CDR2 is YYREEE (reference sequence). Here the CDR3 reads CASSSGQGAFNNSPLHF. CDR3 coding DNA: TGTGCCAGCAGCAGCGGACAGGGGGCTTTTAATAATTCACCCCTCCACTTT.

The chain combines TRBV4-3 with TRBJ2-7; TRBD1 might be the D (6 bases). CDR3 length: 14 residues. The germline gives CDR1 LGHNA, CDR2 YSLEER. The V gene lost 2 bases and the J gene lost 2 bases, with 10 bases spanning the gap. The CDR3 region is CASSQRQVAYEQYF. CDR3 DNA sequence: TGCGCCAGCAGCCAACGACAGGTGGCCTACGAGCAGTACTTC.

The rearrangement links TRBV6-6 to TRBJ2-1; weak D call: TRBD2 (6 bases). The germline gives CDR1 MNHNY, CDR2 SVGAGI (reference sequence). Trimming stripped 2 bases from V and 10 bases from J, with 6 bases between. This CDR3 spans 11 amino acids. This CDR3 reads CASSYGGEQFF. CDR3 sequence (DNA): TGTGCCAGCAGTTACGGGGGGGAGCAGTTCTTC.

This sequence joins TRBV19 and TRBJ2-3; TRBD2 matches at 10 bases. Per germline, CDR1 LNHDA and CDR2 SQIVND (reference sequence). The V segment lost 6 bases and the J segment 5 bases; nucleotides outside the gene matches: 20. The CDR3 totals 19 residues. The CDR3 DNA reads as TGTGCCAGTAGCACGGCTTGGGGAGCTAGCGGGAGAGGTTTAGATACGCAGTATTTT. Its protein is CASSTAWGASGRGLDTQYF.

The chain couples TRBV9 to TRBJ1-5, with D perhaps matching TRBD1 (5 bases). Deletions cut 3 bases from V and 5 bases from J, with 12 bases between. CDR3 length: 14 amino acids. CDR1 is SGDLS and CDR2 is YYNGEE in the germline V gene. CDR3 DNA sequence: TGTGCCAGCAGCGCGCGGGGGGGAGATCAGCCCCAGCATTTT. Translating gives CASSARGGDQPQHF.